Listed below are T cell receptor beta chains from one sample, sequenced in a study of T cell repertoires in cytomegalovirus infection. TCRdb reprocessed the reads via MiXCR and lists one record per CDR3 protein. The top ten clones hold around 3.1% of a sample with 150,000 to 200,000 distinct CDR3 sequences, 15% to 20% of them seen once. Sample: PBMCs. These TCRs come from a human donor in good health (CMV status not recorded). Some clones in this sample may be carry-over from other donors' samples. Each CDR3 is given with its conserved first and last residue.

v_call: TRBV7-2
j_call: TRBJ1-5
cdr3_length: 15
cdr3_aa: CASSPGPGGNQPQHF

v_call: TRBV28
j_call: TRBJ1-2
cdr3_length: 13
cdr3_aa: CASRIGRNYGYTF

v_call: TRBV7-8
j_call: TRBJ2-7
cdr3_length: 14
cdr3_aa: CASSSEGGSDEQYF

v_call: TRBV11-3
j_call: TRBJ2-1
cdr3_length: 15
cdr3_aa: CASLKAGGFHNEQFF

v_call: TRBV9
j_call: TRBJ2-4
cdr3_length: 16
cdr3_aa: CASSVAGGLAKNIQYF

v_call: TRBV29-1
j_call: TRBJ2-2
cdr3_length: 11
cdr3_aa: CSALTIGEMFF

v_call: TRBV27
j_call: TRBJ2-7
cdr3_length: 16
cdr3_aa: CASTSKGAFNSYEQYF

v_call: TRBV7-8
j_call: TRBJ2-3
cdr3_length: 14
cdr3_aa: CASSIVGGEDTQYF

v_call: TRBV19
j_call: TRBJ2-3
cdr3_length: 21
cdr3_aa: CASSIEKGTGGLAGEEDTQYF

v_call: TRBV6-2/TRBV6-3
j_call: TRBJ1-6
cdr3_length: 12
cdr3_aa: CASSKGGGTLHF

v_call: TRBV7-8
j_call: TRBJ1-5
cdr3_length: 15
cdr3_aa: CASSSSTGGSQPQHF

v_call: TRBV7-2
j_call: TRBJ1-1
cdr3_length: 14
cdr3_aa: CASSLDRANTEAFF

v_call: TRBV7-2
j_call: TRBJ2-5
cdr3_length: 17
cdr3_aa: CASSSSGGELGQETQYF

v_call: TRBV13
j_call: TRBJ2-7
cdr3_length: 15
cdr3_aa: CASSPQGASSYEQYF

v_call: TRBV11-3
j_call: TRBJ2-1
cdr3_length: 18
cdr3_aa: CASSLSQRGQGSYNEQFF

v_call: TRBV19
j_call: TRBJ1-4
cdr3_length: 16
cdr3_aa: CASSTSGGTTNEKLFF

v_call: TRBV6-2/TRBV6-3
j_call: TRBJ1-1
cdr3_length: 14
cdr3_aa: CASSLDGWTLEAFF

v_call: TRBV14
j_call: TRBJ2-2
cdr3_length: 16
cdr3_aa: CASSPQVGLNTGELFF

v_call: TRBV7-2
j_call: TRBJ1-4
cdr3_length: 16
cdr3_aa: CASSSLTGYRDEKLFF

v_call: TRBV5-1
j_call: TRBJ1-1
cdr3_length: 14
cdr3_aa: CASSLVGTLEEAFF

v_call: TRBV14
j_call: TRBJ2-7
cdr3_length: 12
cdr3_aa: CASSQVFHEQYF

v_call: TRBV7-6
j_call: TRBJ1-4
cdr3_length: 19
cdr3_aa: CASSPDQGRTALRFEKLFF

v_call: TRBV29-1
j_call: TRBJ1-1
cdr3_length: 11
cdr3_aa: CSVVQGLEAFF

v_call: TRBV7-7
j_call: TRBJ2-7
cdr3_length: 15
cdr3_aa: CASSDGIRAAYEQYF

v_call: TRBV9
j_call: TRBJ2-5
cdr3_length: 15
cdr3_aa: CASSPLGGGQETQYF

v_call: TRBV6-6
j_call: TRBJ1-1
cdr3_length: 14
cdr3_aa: CASSYSSANTEAFF

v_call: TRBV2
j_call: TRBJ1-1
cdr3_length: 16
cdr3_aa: CASSLGGQGPYTEAFF

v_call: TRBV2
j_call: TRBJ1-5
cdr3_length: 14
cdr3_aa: CASSGTGWNQPQHF

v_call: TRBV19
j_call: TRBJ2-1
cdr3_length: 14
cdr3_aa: CASSARTNYNEQFF

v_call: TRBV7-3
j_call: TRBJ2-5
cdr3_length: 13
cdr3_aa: CASSPSSGGPQYF

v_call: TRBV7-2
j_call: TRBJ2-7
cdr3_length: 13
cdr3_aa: CASSYRDAYEQYF

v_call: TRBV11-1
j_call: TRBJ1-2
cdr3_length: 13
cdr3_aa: CASSPADGLTHTF

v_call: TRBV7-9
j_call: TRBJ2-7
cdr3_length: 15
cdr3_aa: CASSPPGLAGEEQYF

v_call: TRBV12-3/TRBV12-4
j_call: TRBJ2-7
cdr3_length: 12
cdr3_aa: CASRVFQGEQYF

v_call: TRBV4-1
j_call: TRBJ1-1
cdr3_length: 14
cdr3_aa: CASSLGGAGTEAFF

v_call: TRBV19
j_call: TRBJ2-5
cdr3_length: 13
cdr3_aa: CAAPSGGRETQYF

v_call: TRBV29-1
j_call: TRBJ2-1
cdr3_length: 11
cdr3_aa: CSAFNAGEQFF

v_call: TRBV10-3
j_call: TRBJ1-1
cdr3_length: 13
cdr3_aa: CAISELQGTEAFF

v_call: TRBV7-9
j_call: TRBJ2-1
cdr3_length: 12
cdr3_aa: CASSLDPPEQFF

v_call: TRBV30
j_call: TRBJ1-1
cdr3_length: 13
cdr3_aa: CAWSPSRNTEAFF

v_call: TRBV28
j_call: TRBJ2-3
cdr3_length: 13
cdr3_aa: CASTPSRVDTQYF

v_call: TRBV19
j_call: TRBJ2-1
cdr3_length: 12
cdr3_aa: CASLSSYNEQFF

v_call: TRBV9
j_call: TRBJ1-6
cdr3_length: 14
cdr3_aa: CASSVVGGPSPLHF

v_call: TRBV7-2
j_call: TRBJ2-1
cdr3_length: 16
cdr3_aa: CASRRQRTSSYNEQFF

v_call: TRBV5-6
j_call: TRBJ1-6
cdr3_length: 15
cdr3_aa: CASSLVQGSDSPLHF

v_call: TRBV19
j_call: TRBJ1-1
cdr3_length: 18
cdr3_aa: CASSITRGDRGGRPEAFF

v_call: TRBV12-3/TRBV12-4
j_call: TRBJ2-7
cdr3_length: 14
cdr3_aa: CASSLAPTTQEQYF